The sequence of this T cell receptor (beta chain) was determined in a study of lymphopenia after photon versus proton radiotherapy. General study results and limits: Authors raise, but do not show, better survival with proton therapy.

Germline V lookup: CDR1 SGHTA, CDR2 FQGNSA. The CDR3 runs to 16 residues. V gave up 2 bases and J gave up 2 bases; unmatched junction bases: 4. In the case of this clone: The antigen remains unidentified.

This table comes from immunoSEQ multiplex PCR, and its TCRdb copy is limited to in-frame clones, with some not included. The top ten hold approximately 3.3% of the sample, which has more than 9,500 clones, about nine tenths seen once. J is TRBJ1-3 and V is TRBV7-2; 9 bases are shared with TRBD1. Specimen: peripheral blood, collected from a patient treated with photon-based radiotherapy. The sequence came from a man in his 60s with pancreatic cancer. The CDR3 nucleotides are TGTGCCAGCAGCTTACAACAGGGGGCAGCTGGAAACACCATATATTTT. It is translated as CASSLQQGAAGNTIYF.